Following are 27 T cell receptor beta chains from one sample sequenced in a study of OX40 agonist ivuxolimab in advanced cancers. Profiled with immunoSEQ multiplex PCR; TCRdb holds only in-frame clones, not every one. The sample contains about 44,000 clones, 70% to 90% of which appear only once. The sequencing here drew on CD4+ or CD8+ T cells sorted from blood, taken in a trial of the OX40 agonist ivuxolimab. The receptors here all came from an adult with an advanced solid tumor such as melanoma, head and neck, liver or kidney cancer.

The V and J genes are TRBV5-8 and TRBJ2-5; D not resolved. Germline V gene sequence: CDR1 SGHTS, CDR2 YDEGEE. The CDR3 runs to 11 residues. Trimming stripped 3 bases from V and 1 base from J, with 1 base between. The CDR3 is CASSSQETQYF. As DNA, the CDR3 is TGTGCCAGCAGCTCCCAAGAGACCCAGTACTTC.

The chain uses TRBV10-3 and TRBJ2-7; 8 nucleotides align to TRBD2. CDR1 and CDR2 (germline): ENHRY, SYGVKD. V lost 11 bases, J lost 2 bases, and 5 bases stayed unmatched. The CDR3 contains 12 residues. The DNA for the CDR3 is TGTGCCGCCTCCGGGGGGGCCTACGAGCAGTACTTC. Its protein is CAASGGAYEQYF.

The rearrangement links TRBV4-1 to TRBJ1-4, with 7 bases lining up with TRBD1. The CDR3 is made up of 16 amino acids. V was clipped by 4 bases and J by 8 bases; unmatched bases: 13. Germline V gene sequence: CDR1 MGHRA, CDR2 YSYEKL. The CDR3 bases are TGCGCCAGCAGCCCGATCGGACAGGCTGGGGAGGAAAAACTGTTTTTT. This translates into CASSPIGQAGEEKLFF.

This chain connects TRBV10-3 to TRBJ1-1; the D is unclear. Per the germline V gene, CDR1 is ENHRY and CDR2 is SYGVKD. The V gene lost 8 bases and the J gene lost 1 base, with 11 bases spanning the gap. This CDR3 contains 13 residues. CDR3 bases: TGTGCCATCTTGGCAGAAAAGAACACTGAAGCTTTCTTT. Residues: CAILAEKNTEAFF.

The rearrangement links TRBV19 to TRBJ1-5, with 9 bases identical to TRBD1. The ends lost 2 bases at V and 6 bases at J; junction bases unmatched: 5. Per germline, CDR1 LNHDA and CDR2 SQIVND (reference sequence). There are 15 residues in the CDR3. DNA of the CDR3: TGTGCCAGTAGTATATACGGGACAGGGCCTCAGCCCCAGCATTTT. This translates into CASSIYGTGPQPQHF.

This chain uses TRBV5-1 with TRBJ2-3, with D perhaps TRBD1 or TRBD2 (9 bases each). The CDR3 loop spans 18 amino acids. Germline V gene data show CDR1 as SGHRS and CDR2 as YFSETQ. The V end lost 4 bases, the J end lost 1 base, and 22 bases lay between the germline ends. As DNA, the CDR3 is TGCGCCAGCAGCCAACAGGGGGCTAGCGGGACCGGCACAGATACGCAGTATTTT. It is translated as CASSQQGASGTGTDTQYF.

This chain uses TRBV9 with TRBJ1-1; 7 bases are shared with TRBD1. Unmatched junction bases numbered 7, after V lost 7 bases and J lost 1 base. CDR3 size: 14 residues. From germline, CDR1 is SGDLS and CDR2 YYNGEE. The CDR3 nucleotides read TGTGCCAGCGGTGGGGCAGGGGGGAACACTGAAGCTTTCTTT. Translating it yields CASGGAGGNTEAFF.

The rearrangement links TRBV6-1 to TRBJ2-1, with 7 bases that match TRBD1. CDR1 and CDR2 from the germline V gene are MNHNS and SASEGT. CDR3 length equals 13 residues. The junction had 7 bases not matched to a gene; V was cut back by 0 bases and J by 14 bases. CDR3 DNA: TGTGCCAGCAGTGAAGCTCGACAGGGTAGGGAGTTCTTC. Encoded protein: CASSEARQGREFF.

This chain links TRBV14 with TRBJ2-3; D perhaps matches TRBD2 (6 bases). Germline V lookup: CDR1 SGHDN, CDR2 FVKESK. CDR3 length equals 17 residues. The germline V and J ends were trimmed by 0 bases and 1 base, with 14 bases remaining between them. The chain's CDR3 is CASSQDGGIGGTDTQYF. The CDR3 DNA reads TGTGCCAGCAGCCAAGATGGGGGGATTGGGGGCACAGATACGCAGTATTTT.

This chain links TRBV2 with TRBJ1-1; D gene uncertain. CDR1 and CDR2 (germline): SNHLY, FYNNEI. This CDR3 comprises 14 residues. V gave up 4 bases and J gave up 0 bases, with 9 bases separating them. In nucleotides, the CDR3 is TGTGCCAGCAGTGCTCTCCCAATGAACACTGAAGCTTTCTTT. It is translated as CASSALPMNTEAFF.

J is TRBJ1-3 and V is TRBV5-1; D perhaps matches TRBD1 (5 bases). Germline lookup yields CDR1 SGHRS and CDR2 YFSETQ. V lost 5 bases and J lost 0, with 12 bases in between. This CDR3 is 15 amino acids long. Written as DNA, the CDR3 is TGCGCCAGCAGGCCTACAGGAAGCTCTGGAAACACCATATATTTT. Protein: CASRPTGSSGNTIYF.

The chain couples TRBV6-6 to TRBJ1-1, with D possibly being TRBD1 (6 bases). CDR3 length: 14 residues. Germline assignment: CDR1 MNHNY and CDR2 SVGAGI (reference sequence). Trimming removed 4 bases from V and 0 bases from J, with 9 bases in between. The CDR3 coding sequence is TGTGCCAGCAGTTGGGGGCGGGTGAACACTGAAGCTTTCTTT. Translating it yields CASSWGRVNTEAFF.

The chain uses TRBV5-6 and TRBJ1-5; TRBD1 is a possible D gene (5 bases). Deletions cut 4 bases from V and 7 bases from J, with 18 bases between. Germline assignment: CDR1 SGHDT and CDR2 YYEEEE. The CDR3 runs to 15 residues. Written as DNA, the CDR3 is TGTGCCAGCAGCGGGGGGACCCACCGGGAGCAGCCCCAGCATTTT. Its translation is CASSGGTHREQPQHF. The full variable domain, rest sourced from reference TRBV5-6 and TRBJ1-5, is DAGVTQSPTHLIKTRGQQVTLRCSPKSGHDTVSWYQQALGQGPQFIFQYYEEEERQRGNFPDRFSGHQFPNYSSELNVNALLLGDSALYLCASSGGTHREQPQHFGDGTRLSIL.

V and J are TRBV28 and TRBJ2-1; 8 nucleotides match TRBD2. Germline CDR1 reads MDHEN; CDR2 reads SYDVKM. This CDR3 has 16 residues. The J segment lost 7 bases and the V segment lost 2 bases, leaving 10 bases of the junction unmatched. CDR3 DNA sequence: TGTGCCAGCAGTTTAATGGCGGGAGGCAGGATGAATGAGCAGTTCTTC. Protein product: CASSLMAGGRMNEQFF.

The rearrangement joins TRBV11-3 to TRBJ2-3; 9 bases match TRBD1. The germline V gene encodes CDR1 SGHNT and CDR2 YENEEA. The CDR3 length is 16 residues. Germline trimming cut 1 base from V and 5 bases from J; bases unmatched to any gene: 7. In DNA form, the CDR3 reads TGTGCCAGCAGCTTAGGCACGACAGGGGGGATAGATACGCAGTATTTT. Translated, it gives CASSLGTTGGIDTQYF.

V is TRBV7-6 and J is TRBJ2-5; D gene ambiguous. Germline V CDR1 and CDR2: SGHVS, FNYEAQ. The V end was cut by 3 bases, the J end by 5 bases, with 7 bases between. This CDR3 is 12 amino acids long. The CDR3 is CASSFSSETQYF. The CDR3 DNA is TGTGCCAGCAGCTTTAGTTCTGAGACCCAGTACTTC.

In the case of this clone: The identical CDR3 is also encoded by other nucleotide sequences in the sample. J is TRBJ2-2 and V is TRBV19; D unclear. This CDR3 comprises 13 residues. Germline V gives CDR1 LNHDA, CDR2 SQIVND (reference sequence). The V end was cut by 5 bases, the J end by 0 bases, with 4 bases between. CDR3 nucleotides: TGTGCCAGTAGTGGGACGAACACCGGGGAGCTGTTTTTT. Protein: CASSGTNTGELFF.

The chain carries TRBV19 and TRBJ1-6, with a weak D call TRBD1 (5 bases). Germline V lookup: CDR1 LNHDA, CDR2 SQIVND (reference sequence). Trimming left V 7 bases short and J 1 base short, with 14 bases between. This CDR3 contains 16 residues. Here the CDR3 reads CASTVTEGSYNSPLHF. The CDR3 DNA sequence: TGTGCCAGTACGGTCACAGAGGGGTCCTATAATTCACCCCTCCACTTT.

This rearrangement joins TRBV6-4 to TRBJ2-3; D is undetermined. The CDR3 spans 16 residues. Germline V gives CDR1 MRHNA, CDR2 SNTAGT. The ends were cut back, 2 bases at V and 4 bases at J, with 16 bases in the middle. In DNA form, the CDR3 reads TGTGCCAGCAGTGACACCTCCAGGACCGGGCCAGATACGCAGTATTTT. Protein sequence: CASSDTSRTGPDTQYF.

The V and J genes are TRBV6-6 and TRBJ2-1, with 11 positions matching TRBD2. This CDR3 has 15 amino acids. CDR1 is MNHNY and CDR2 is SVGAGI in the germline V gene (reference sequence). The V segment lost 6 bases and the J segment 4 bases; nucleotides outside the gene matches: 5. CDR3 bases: TGTGCCAGCAGACTACTAGCGGGGGCGTACAATGAGCAGTTCTTC. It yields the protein CASRLLAGAYNEQFF.

The CDR3 region is CASSLGGSGANVLTF. The CDR3 DNA follows: TGTGCCAGCAGCTTAGGAGGTTCTGGGGCCAACGTCCTGACTTTC. The chain carries TRBV7-2 and TRBJ2-6; D gene uncertain. CDR3 length: 15 amino acids. Trimming took off 1 base at V and 1 base at J, with 5 bases between the two ends. Per germline, CDR1 SGHTA and CDR2 FQGNSA.

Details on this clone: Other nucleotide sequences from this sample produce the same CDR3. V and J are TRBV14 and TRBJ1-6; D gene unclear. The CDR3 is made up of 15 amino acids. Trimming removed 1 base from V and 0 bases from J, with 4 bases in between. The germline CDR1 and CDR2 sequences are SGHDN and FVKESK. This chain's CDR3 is CASSQVGSYNSPLHF. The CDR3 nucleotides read TGTGCCAGCAGCCAAGTTGGCTCCTATAATTCACCCCTCCACTTT.

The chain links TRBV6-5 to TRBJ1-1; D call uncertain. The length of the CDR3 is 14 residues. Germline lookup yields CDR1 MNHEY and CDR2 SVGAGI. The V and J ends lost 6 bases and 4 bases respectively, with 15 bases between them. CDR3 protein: CASSLQIRGTEAFF. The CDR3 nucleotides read TGTGCCAGCAGCCTACAAATCCGGGGCACTGAAGCTTTCTTT.

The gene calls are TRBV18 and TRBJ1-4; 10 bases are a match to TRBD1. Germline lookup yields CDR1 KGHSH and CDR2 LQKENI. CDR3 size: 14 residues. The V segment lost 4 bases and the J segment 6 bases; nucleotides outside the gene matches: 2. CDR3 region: CASSRDRGDEKLFF. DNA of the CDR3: TGTGCCAGCTCACGGGACAGGGGAGATGAAAAACTGTTTTTT.

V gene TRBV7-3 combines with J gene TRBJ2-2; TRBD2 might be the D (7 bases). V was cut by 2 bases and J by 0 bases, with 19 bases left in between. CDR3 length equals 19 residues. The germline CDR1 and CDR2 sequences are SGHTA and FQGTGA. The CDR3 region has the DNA TGTGCCAGCAGCTTACTAAATTGGCGGGGGCCGTCGAACACCGGGGAGCTGTTTTTT. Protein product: CASSLLNWRGPSNTGELFF.

The CDR3 DNA is TGTGCCAGCAGCCCCGCGGGGGGGATCCACAATGAGCAGTTCTTC. This encodes CASSPAGGIHNEQFF. This chain links TRBV4-2 with TRBJ2-1, with 9 bases fitting TRBD2. J was trimmed by 5 bases and V by 4 bases; bases with no gene match: 6. This CDR3 has 15 amino acids. The germline V gene has CDR1 LGHNA and CDR2 YNFKEQ.

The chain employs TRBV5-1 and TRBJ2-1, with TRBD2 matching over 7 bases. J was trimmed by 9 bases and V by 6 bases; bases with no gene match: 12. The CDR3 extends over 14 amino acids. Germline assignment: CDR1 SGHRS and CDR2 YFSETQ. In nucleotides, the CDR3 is TGCGCCAGCAATTTTCAGCGGGGCCTGGGTGAGCAGTTCTTC. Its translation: CASNFQRGLGEQFF.